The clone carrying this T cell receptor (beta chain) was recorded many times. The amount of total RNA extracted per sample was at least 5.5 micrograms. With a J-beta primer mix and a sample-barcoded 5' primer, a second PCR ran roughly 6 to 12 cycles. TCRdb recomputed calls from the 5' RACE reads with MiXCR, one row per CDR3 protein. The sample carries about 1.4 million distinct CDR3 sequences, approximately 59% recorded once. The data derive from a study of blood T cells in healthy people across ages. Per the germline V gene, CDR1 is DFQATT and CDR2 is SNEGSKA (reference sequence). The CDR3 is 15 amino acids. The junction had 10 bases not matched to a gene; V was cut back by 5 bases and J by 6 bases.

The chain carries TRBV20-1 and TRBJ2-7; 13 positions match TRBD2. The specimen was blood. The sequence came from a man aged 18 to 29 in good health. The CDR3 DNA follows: TGCAGTGCTCCGTTACTAGCGGGAGGGCCTGGCGAGCAGTACTTC. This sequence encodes CSAPLLAGGPGEQYF.